This T cell receptor (beta chain) was recorded in a study of sequential checkpoint blockade in melanoma (dated by TCRdb to the late 2010s). With regard to the full study: In a 1:1 randomization, patients received either first-line nivolumab then ipilimumab (arm A) or ipilimumab then nivolumab (arm B). Maintenance nivolumab came after both trial sequences. The paper's findings and limits, for the study overall: The model for predicting response that combines TCR metrics with mutation burden needs to be validated in larger, independent patient cohorts.

The immunoSEQ Assay was used to immunosequence TCRbeta CDR3 regions from genomic DNA. Genomic DNA was amplified by bias-controlled multiplex PCR before high-throughput sequencing. On the authors' methods: To quantify the absolute abundance of each unique TCRbeta CDR3 region, the sequences were collapsed and filtered. Clonality, defined as 1 minus Pielou's evenness, was calculated using only productive rearrangements. A previously published method was used to identify clones whose frequencies were significantly greater in on-treatment samples than in baseline samples. The immuneACCESS repertoire file appears here via TCRdb, limited to in-frame rearrangements. These files lack a portion of the clones; in checked studies, under half of the deficit traces to unresolved V genes, and the cause of the others is not known. V and J calls and clone size are given by that table; D and trimming were obtained from the DNA. For this sample the table gives fewer than 45,000 clones, of which roughly 85% were detected only once. Roughly 12% of the sample belongs to the ten largest clones.

Explained via the paper, the treatment or condition label denotes: randomized to nivolumab then ipilimumab (arm A) or the reverse (arm B). No trial patient had received prior DNA-damaging chemotherapy. On a FACS Aria II flow cytometer, live CD3+CD8+ cells that were negative for CD19 and CD56 were sorted from thawed PBMCs. CheckMate 064, a randomized, open-label phase II trial of sequential checkpoint blockade, was the source of the samples, all of which came from patients with melanoma. Peripheral blood mononuclear cells were collected by leukapheresis, purified using Ficoll-Paque, and frozen in human serum containing approximately 9.8% DMSO. Purity of sorted blood CD3+CD8+ cells was verified at >95% immediately after sorting, followed by DNA extraction. The germline V gene (reference sequence) gives CDR1 as LNHDA and CDR2 as SQIVND. Reading from cysteine to phenylalanine, the CDR3 counts 15 amino acids. The only DNA kept is the CDR3, 45 bases in frame from the first base. Here V drops 3 bases and J drops 4 bases, and the junction holds 4 bases not matched to any gene.

To note about this clone: What this receptor recognizes is not known. Base qualities are not recorded, but no much larger clone differs from it by a single base.

The receptor was derived from a human donor with melanoma. The chain is assembled from TRBV19 and TRBJ2-1; the junction holds 9 bases that match TRBD2. Sample: CD8+ T cells sorted from blood (inferred from file names), taken from a patient given nivolumab and ipilimumab in sequence. The sequenced DNA is TGTGCCAGTAGTATTAGCGGGGGCGATTACAATGAGCAGTTCTTC. It translates to CASSISGGDYNEQFF.